The 27 T cell receptor beta chains below come from one sample, sequenced in a study of metastatic and nonmetastatic thyroid tumors. Not a single patient had been given any form of treatment at any point before undergoing thyroid surgery. TCRdb re-called clones via MiXCR from the PCR reads. In the table there are roughly 15,000 clones, 24% of which are singletons. The sequenced material came from tumor tissue. All receptors derive from a female donor with papillary thyroid cancer or a benign thyroid nodule (not recorded which). Some clones in this sample may be carry-over from other donors' samples.

The chain has TRBV5-1 and TRBJ1-1; D perhaps matches TRBD1 (6 bases). There are 14 residues in the CDR3. Trimming took 0 bases from V and 10 from J, leaving 16 bases between them. The germline gives CDR1 SGHRS, CDR2 YFSETQ. The CDR3 sequence is CASSLEEGVIRAFF. DNA of the CDR3: TGCGCCAGCAGCTTGGAGGAGGGGGTAATAAGAGCTTTCTTT.

Many counts were recorded for this clone. The chain links TRBV19 to TRBJ1-3, with D maybe TRBD1 (6 bases). V was pared by 2 bases and J by 0 bases, with 11 bases between. The CDR3 contains 16 residues. Germline CDR1 and CDR2: LNHDA and SQIVND (reference sequence). The CDR3 region has the DNA TGTGCCAGTAGTATATCTGGACAGTACTCTGGAAACACCATATATTTT. It translates to CASSISGQYSGNTIYF.

Within the sample, this clone is medium-sized. The J gene is TRBJ1-1, the V gene TRBV6-1; 9 positions match TRBD1. Per the germline V gene, CDR1 is MNHNS and CDR2 is SASEGT. The CDR3 is 16 amino acids. V was clipped by 6 bases and J by 3 bases; unmatched bases: 11. CDR3 coding DNA: TGTGCCAGCAGCTCCGTGGACAGGGGACGTGACACTGAAGCTTTCTTT. Its translation is CASSSVDRGRDTEAFF.

There are a few counts of this clone. Without the conserved terminal phenylalanine or tryptophan, this CDR3 likely stems from a read error. The gene calls are TRBV12-3 or TRBV12-4 and TRBJ1-2; D ambiguous. V was trimmed by 7 bases and J by 5 bases, leaving 11 bases between them. The CDR3 totals 12 residues. The DNA for the CDR3 is TGTGCCAGCATTTTTGGCGCATATGGCTACACCGTC. It specifies CASIFGAYGYTV.

This clone was detected only a few times. V gene TRBV6-4 combines with J gene TRBJ1-5, with D uncertain. Germline CDR1 reads MRHNA; CDR2 reads SNTAGT. Between the trimmed V and J ends, which lost 8 bases and 2 bases, there was a span of 10 bases. The CDR3 length is 13 residues. The DNA of the CDR3 is TGTGCCAGCCCTCACCGGGGCAATCAGCCCCAGCATTTT. It specifies CASPHRGNQPQHF.

This clone appeared many times. CDR3 nucleotides: TGTGCCAGCAGCCCCTCCCAAGGCGGGGAGCTGTTTTTT. This translates into CASSPSQGGELFF. The rearrangement uses TRBV7-9 and TRBJ2-2; D gene uncertain. Trimming pared 5 bases from V and 7 bases from J, leaving 11 bases between. The CDR3 totals 13 residues. Per germline, CDR1 SEHNR and CDR2 FQNEAQ (reference sequence).

Many counts were recorded for this clone. The rearrangement joins TRBV5-4 to TRBJ1-1; D not certain. The length of the CDR3 is 13 residues. Trimming removed 4 bases from V and 7 bases from J, with 14 bases in between. Germline values: CDR1 SGHNT, CDR2 YYREEE (reference sequence). The CDR3 is CASSPGTGGEAFF. The DNA of the CDR3 is TGTGCCAGCAGCCCTGGCACTGGCGGTGAAGCTTTCTTT.

This clone was observed at least ten times. This chain joins TRBV24-1 and TRBJ2-2, with D unresolved. V was trimmed by 12 bases and J by 6 bases, leaving 16 bases between them. The CDR3 covers 13 residues. Germline V gene data show CDR1 as KGHDR and CDR2 as SFDVKD. The CDR3 DNA reads TGTGCCGCAGGCTTGGAGTCTTCCGGGGAGCTGTTTTTT. Protein product: CAAGLESSGELFF.

This clone appeared once. The J gene is TRBJ2-7, the V gene TRBV20-1; D is perhaps TRBD1 (5 bases). This CDR3 region has 13 residues. CDR1 is DFQATT, CDR2 SNEGSKA, per germline (reference sequence). V shed 6 bases and J shed 7 bases, with 19 bases lying between them. CDR3 loop: CSASLRVTGEQYF. In nucleotides, the CDR3 is TGCAGTGCCTCGCTCAGGGTCACCGGGGAGCAGTACTTC.

This clone was counted only a few times. The chain carries TRBV20-1 and TRBJ1-1; possibly TRBD1 for D (5 bases). Trimming cost V 3 bases and J 0 bases, with 14 bases left between them. CDR3 size: 15 residues. In germline, CDR1 is DFQATT, CDR2 SNEGSKA (reference sequence). The CDR3 spells CSASQGGEMNTEAFF. The CDR3 region has the DNA TGCAGTGCTAGTCAGGGAGGCGAGATGAACACTGAAGCTTTCTTT.

The rearrangement joins TRBV6-2 or TRBV6-3 to TRBJ2-7; TRBD2 aligns across 13 bases. Germline CDR1 MNHEY, CDR2 SVGEGT. This CDR3 region has 14 residues. The trim removed 6 bases at V and 6 bases at J, leaving 5 bases unmatched. For the CDR3, the DNA is TGTGCCAGCAGCCACGGACTAGCGGGAGTCGAGCAGTACTTC. It codes for CASSHGLAGVEQYF.

As for this clone: The junction differs from germline at one of its ends, possibly a read error. The chain couples TRBV20-1 to TRBJ2-3, with a tentative D call TRBD2 (7 bases). The CDR3 loop spans 16 amino acids. Looked up from germline, CDR1 is DFQATT and CDR2 is SNEGSKA (reference sequence). This CDR3 is CSARDPGRGLTYTQYF. For the CDR3, the DNA is TGCAGTGCTAGAGATCCGGGGCGGGGGCTCACATATACGCAGTATTTT.

This clone was recorded many times. The chain is built from TRBV11-2 and TRBJ1-2; D gene unclear. V lost 0 bases, J lost 3 bases, and 11 bases lay in between. CDR3 length: 15 amino acids. In germline, CDR1 is SGHAT, CDR2 FQNNGV. DNA of the CDR3: TGTGCCAGCAGCTTAGATCCCAGCGGGTACTATGGCTACACCTTC. This translates into CASSLDPSGYYGYTF.

Regarding this clone: The junction shows a germline mismatch at one end, possibly a read error. This rearrangement joins TRBV6-1 to TRBJ2-3; D not resolved. CDR3 length: 12 amino acids. Germline V gene data show CDR1 as MNHNS and CDR2 as SASEGT. The CDR3 DNA follows: TGTGCCAGCCTAGGTCGTTCAGATGCGCAGTATTTT. Residues: CASLGRSDAQYF.

This chain links TRBV5-1 with TRBJ2-2; D call uncertain. The CDR3 loop spans 14 amino acids. CDR1 SGHRS and CDR2 YFSETQ come from the germline V gene. V lost 0 bases and J 6 bases, leaving 9 bases between the germline ends. In DNA form, the CDR3 reads TGCGCCAGCAGCTTGGATTTCCGGCCCGGGGAGCTGTTTTTT. This encodes CASSLDFRPGELFF.

This chain connects TRBV19 to TRBJ1-2; D remains unclear. There are 15 residues in the CDR3. With 4 bases removed from V and 0 bases from J, the gap between germline ends came to 12 bases. Germline CDR1 is LNHDA and CDR2 is SQIVND (reference sequence). CDR3 in DNA: TGTGCCAGTAGTACCAGTAGGAAAGCTAACTATGGCTACACCTTC. It is translated as CASSTSRKANYGYTF.

By share of the sample, this clone is medium-sized (0.01 to 0.1%). The rearrangement uses TRBV9 and TRBJ2-1; D may be TRBD1 or TRBD2 (5 bases each). There are 12 residues in the CDR3. V lost 4 bases and J 10 bases, leaving 12 bases between the germline ends. Germline V CDR1 and CDR2: SGDLS, YYNGEE. The CDR3 is CASSPRDPEQFF. The CDR3, as DNA: TGTGCCAGCAGCCCCCGGGACCCAGAGCAGTTCTTC.

This clone was seen a handful of times. The rearrangement uses TRBV25-1 and TRBJ2-7; no clear D gene. V was pared by 8 bases and J by 1 base, with 15 bases between. Looked up from germline, CDR1 is MGHDK and CDR2 is SYGVNS. This CDR3 has 14 residues. The CDR3 loop reads CASECPGRSYEQYF. The CDR3 DNA sequence: TGTGCCAGCGAGTGTCCAGGACGTTCCTACGAGCAGTACTTC.

The sample holds many counts of this clone. The CDR3 loop reads CASSLEDAMRGKLFF. CDR3 sequence (DNA): TGTGCCAGCAGCTTAGAGGACGCTATGAGGGGAAAACTGTTTTTT. The rearrangement joins TRBV7-9 to TRBJ1-4, with a possible D match to TRBD1 (5 bases). The ends were cut back, 1 base at V and 10 bases at J, with 16 bases in the middle. The germline gives CDR1 SEHNR, CDR2 FQNEAQ (reference sequence). The length of the CDR3 is 15 residues.

This chain uses TRBV20-1 with TRBJ2-2, with 14 bases fitting TRBD2. CDR3 length: 18 residues. The germline V gene has CDR1 DFQATT and CDR2 SNEGSKA (reference sequence). Trimming removed 0 bases from V and 5 bases from J; junction bases left unmatched: 8. CDR3 sequence reads: CSAREETSGREGTGELFF. The CDR3 DNA reads TGCAGTGCTAGAGAAGAGACTAGCGGGAGGGAGGGTACCGGGGAGCTGTTTTTT.

This clone appeared many times. The chain links TRBV2 to TRBJ2-7, with 9 bases matching TRBD1. CDR1 SNHLY and CDR2 FYNNEI come from the germline V gene. This CDR3 has 15 residues. The V gene end was trimmed by 3 bases and the J gene end by 0 bases; junction bases not matched to a gene: 3. CDR3 nucleotide sequence: TGTGCCAGCAGTGAGTGGACAGGGGACTCCTACGAGCAGTACTTC. Protein product: CASSEWTGDSYEQYF. Based on the CDR3 plus reference TRBV2 and TRBJ2-7, the full variable domain is EPEVTQTPSHQVTQMGQEVILRCVPISNHLYFYWYRQILGQKVEFLVSFYNNEISEKSEIFDDQFSVERPDGSNFTLKIRSTKLEDSAMYFCASSEWTGDSYEQYFGPGTRLTVT.

This clone was picked up one time. The chain uses TRBV5-1 and TRBJ2-7, with D uncertain. V was pared by 6 bases and J by 2 bases, with 15 bases between. The CDR3 extends over 14 amino acids. Germline lookup yields CDR1 SGHRS and CDR2 YFSETQ. The CDR3 reads CASTPMTGTYEQYF. In DNA, the CDR3 is TGCGCCAGCACCCCCATGACTGGGACCTACGAGCAGTACTTC.

This clone showed up just a few times. The chain uses TRBV11-2 and TRBJ2-7, with 8 bases that match TRBD2. V lost 4 bases to trimming and J lost 3 bases; unmatched junction nucleotides: 5. The CDR3 is 14 amino acids. Germline V gene data show CDR1 as SGHAT and CDR2 as FQNNGV. For the CDR3, the DNA is TGTGCCAGCAGCTCTCAGCGGGAGCACTACGAGCAGTACTTC. This encodes CASSSQREHYEQYF.

This clone was seen repeatedly, ten times or more. This chain joins TRBV4-1 and TRBJ1-6; the match to TRBD1 covers 9 bases. The CDR3 consists of 16 residues. V shed 4 bases, J shed 8 bases, and the junction held 9 bases outside the gene matches. The germline V gene has CDR1 MGHRA and CDR2 YSYEKL. This CDR3 is CASSPSGDRVYSPLHF. The CDR3 DNA reads TGCGCCAGCAGCCCCTCAGGGGACAGGGTCTATTCACCCCTCCACTTT.

This clone was seen repeatedly, ten times or more. Here the CDR3 omits its conserved ending phenylalanine or tryptophan, so a read error is the likely source. The rearrangement joins TRBV11-2 to TRBJ2-7; 13 nucleotides align to TRBD2. Germline V gene data show CDR1 as SGHAT and CDR2 as FQNNGV. V was pared by 7 bases and J by 7 bases, with 13 bases of the junction left unmatched. CDR3 size: 16 residues. Written as DNA, the CDR3 is TGTGCCAGCAACTACCGACAACTAGCGGGGGGGTTTGAGCAGTACTCC. It codes for CASNYRQLAGGFEQYS.

This clone qualifies as medium-sized (0.01 to 0.1%). The identical CDR3 is also encoded by other nucleotide sequences in the sample. The rearrangement joins TRBV6-2 or TRBV6-3 to TRBJ2-7; 10 bases agree with TRBD2. Germline CDR1 is MNHEY and CDR2 is SVGEGT. This CDR3 comprises 14 residues. Trimming at V came to 8 bases and at J to 7 bases, leaving 11 bases not matched to a gene. DNA for the CDR3: TGTGCCAGCTGCGGCAGCGGGAGGGCCGTAGAGCAGTACTTC. This gives the protein CASCGSGRAVEQYF.

The V and J genes are TRBV28 and TRBJ2-5, with 10 bases lining up with TRBD1. CDR1 is MDHEN and CDR2 is SYDVKM in the germline V gene. J gave up 2 bases and V 5 bases, and 5 bases lay outside the gene matches. The CDR3 is 15 amino acids. The CDR3 nucleotides read TGTGCCAGCAGTCCCGGGACAGGGGATCAAGAGACCCAGTACTTC. Its protein product is CASSPGTGDQETQYF.